This TCR beta chain was profiled in a study of monozygotic twins with inflammatory bowel disease. Study results and limitations: A distinction between different T cell subtypes was not possible.

CDR3 length: 14 amino acids. Germline V gene lookup returns CDR1 MNHNS and CDR2 SASEGT. To note about this clonotype: As yet, its antigen is unknown.

Template switching incorporated UMIs with a 6-nucleotide sample barcode. TCRdb reworked the 5' RACE reads into one entry per CDR3 protein, no DNA. This listing includes about 210,000 distinct CDR3 sequences. The TCR was taken from a human donor with ulcerative colitis or Crohn's disease, or a healthy co-twin of an affected twin (not recorded which). This chain uses TRBV6-1 with TRBJ1-2; TCRdb outputs TRBD1, but without DNA this stays unchecked. Sequenced: blood. This chain's CDR3 is CASLTGTGTYGYTF.